The 20 T cell receptor beta chains below were found in one sample sequenced in a study of cytomegalovirus exposure and HLA in healthy donors. Both 60 Vbeta primers and 13 Jbeta primers went into the PCR. Generated by immunoSEQ multiplex PCR, the TCRdb table keeps only in-frame clones and is missing some. Of roughly 72,000 clones listed, around three quarters were seen once; the top ten hold less than 25%. Sequencing input: PBMCs. The receptors were gathered from a woman aged 40 to 50 in good health and CMV-seropositive.

This chain connects TRBV18 to TRBJ2-5, with 8 bases lining up with TRBD2. J gave up 4 bases and V 2 bases, and 9 bases lay outside the gene matches. The CDR3 contains 16 residues. The germline gives CDR1 KGHSH, CDR2 LQKENI. Written as DNA, the CDR3 is TGTGCCAGCTCACCATTACAAGCGGGAGTAAGAGAGACCCAGTACTTC. Translation gives CASSPLQAGVRETQYF.

The rearrangement uses TRBV11-2 and TRBJ1-2; TRBD1 matches at 7 bases. Germline CDR1 and CDR2: SGHAT and FQNNGV. With 0 bases clipped from V and 4 bases from J, the junction kept 2 bases outside the gene matches. The CDR3 loop spans 14 amino acids. The chain's CDR3 is CASSLDGTAYGYTF. The CDR3 nucleotides read TGTGCCAGCAGCTTAGATGGGACAGCCTATGGCTACACCTTC. Based on the CDR3 plus reference TRBV11-2 and TRBJ1-2, the full variable domain is EAGVAQSPRYKIIEKRQSVAFWCNPISGHATLYWYQQILGQGPKLLIQFQNNGVVDDSQLPKDRFSAERLKGVDSTLKIQPAKLEDSAVYLCASSLDGTAYGYTFGSGTRLTVV.

This chain joins TRBV4-2 and TRBJ2-1, with 10 bases aligning to TRBD2. J lost 3 bases, V lost 0 bases, and 5 bases had no gene match. The CDR3 has 17 amino acids. Germline V gene data show CDR1 as LGHNA and CDR2 as YNFKEQ. DNA for the CDR3: TGTGCCAGCAGCCAAGATGGTTCTAGCGGGGGCTACAATGAGCAGTTCTTC. It translates to CASSQDGSSGGYNEQFF.

This clone has only a few counts. Other DNA sequences in the sample encode the same CDR3. This chain links TRBV19 with TRBJ1-1; perhaps TRBD1 as D (5 bases). The CDR3 is 13 residues long. Germline assignment: CDR1 LNHDA and CDR2 SQIVND (reference sequence). V was trimmed by 5 bases and J by 5 bases, leaving 12 bases between them. The CDR3 region is CASSSDRGTEAFF. CDR3 sequence (DNA): TGTGCCAGTAGTTCGGACCGGGGGACTGAAGCTTTCTTT.

This chain joins TRBV2 and TRBJ2-2, with D possibly matching TRBD1 (5 bases). The CDR3 length is 14 residues. Germline V gene data show CDR1 as SNHLY and CDR2 as FYNNEI. V was pared by 6 bases and J by 1 base, with 9 bases between. This CDR3 is CASSSQGNTGELFF. DNA of the CDR3: TGTGCCAGCAGCTCCCAGGGGAACACCGGGGAGCTGTTTTTT.

This clone was found once. The gene calls are TRBV5-1 and TRBJ2-5, with 11 bases matching TRBD2. This CDR3 is 15 amino acids long. Germline lookup yields CDR1 SGHRS and CDR2 YFSETQ. The trim removed 4 bases at V and 0 bases at J, leaving 2 bases unmatched. The CDR3, as DNA: TGCGCCAGCAGCCTAGCGGGGGGCTACCAAGAGACCCAGTACTTC. It codes for CASSLAGGYQETQYF.

This chain links TRBV5-1 with TRBJ1-2, with D unclear. V was pared by 3 bases and J by 6 bases, with 18 bases between. There are 15 residues in the CDR3. CDR1 is SGHRS, CDR2 YFSETQ, per germline. The CDR3 spells CASSSNVVAADGYTF. The DNA of the CDR3 is TGCGCCAGCAGCTCAAACGTAGTTGCAGCGGATGGCTACACCTTC.

This clone has a single count. The CDR3 reads CASSLRGSNQPQHF. The CDR3 region has the DNA TGTGCCAGCAGTTTACGGGGGAGCAATCAGCCCCAGCATTTT. The gene calls are TRBV27 and TRBJ1-5; the D gene is possibly TRBD1 (5 bases). The CDR3 has 14 residues. CDR1 MNHEY and CDR2 SMNVEV come from the germline V gene (reference sequence). The V end lost 2 bases, the J end lost 1 base, and 6 bases lay between the germline ends.

In this sample, this clone turned up once. The chain has TRBV6-1 and TRBJ1-2, with no clear D. V was clipped by 2 bases and J by 0 bases, with 7 bases between them. CDR3 length equals 14 residues. CDR1 is MNHNS, CDR2 SASEGT, per germline. CDR3 sequence: CASSEMTTNYGYTF. The CDR3, as DNA: TGTGCCAGCAGTGAAATGACTACTAACTATGGCTACACCTTC.

This clone was seen once. The chain is built from TRBV19 and TRBJ1-1; 7 bases line up with TRBD1. V trimming: 1 base; J trimming: 4 bases; junction bases outside the gene matches: 9. Germline V gene data show CDR1 as LNHDA and CDR2 as SQIVND (reference sequence). This CDR3 spans 16 amino acids. CDR3 nucleotide sequence: TGTGCCAGTAGTATAGGCTTACGGCAGGGGGGCACTGAAGCTTTCTTT. Translating it yields CASSIGLRQGGTEAFF.

The rearrangement joins TRBV18 to TRBJ2-7; the D is unclear. V was cut by 4 bases and J by 5 bases, with 18 bases left in between. The germline CDR1 and CDR2 sequences are KGHSH and LQKENI. The CDR3 consists of 15 residues. CDR3 amino acids: CASSQKPGPSDEQYF. The CDR3 bases are TGTGCCAGCTCACAAAAACCGGGTCCTTCAGACGAGCAGTACTTC.

This clone was found a few times. The genes are TRBV9 and TRBJ1-5, with D hard to call. The V end lost 2 bases, the J end lost 0 bases, and 9 bases lay between the germline ends. Germline V lookup: CDR1 SGDLS, CDR2 YYNGEE. This CDR3 spans 15 amino acids. In DNA, the CDR3 is TGTGCCAGCAGCGTCGACAATTATAGCAATCAGCCCCAGCATTTT. Translating gives CASSVDNYSNQPQHF.

The chain employs TRBV5-6 and TRBJ2-4; the D gene is possibly TRBD2 (6 bases). The CDR3 loop spans 16 amino acids. V gave up 4 bases and J gave up 6 bases, with 20 bases separating them. Looked up from germline, CDR1 is SGHDT and CDR2 is YYEEEE. The CDR3 DNA follows: TGTGCCAGCAGCCAATCAACCGGGACTCTTCGAAACATTCAGTACTTC. It yields the protein CASSQSTGTLRNIQYF.

The chain employs TRBV19 and TRBJ1-1; no reliable D call. Germline-derived CDR1 and CDR2 are LNHDA and SQIVND (reference sequence). CDR3 length: 13 amino acids. V was clipped by 7 bases and J by 0 bases, with 9 bases between them. The CDR3, as DNA: TGTGCCAGTAACGGACTACTGAACACTGAAGCTTTCTTT. Its translation: CASNGLLNTEAFF.

The chain uses TRBV9 and TRBJ1-3, with D tentatively TRBD1 (5 bases). This CDR3 is built from 15 residues. Germline CDR1 reads SGDLS; CDR2 reads YYNGEE. V shed 4 bases and J shed 0 bases, with 11 bases lying between them. This chain's CDR3 is CASSKTDSSGNTIYF. CDR3 in DNA: TGTGCCAGCAGCAAAACCGACAGCTCTGGAAACACCATATATTTT.

The J gene is TRBJ1-1, the V gene TRBV20-1; weak D call: TRBD1 (6 bases). Germline CDR1 and CDR2: DFQATT and SNEGSKA (reference sequence). The CDR3 consists of 11 residues. V was shortened by 2 bases and J by 5 bases, with 6 bases between the two germline ends. CDR3 in amino acids: CSARQGTEAFF. DNA for the CDR3: TGCAGTGCTAGACAGGGGACTGAAGCTTTCTTT.

The J gene is TRBJ2-1, the V gene TRBV15; D call uncertain. CDR1 is LNHNV and CDR2 is YYDKDF in the germline V gene (reference sequence). This CDR3 region has 12 residues. Trimming removed 0 bases from V and 9 bases from J, with 6 bases in between. The CDR3 here is CATSRDRREQFF. The CDR3 DNA reads TGTGCCACCAGCAGAGATCGTCGTGAGCAGTTCTTC.

The count of this clone is one. J is TRBJ2-1 and V is TRBV19; 8 nucleotides agree with TRBD1. Germline trimming cut 5 bases from V and 14 bases from J; bases unmatched to any gene: 8. Germline V gives CDR1 LNHDA, CDR2 SQIVND (reference sequence). The CDR3 runs to 12 residues. The CDR3 region is CASSHGQGREFF. The CDR3 nucleotides read TGTGCCAGTAGTCACGGACAGGGTCGAGAGTTCTTC.

As for this clone: A read error may account for a junction end that differs from germline. The V and J genes are TRBV5-1 and TRBJ1-5, with D hard to call. CDR3 length: 15 residues. Germline V gene lookup returns CDR1 SGHRS and CDR2 YFSETQ. CDR3 protein: CASSLGQFSDQPQHF. CDR3 DNA sequence: TGCGCCAGCAGCTTGGGCCAGTTTAGCGATCAGCCCCAGCATTTT.

This clone was counted once. This chain links TRBV25-1 with TRBJ2-1, with TRBD2 as a possible D gene (6 bases). V lost 2 bases and J 7 bases, leaving 15 bases between the germline ends. Germline V gene data show CDR1 as MGHDK and CDR2 as SYGVNS. The CDR3 extends over 15 amino acids. In DNA form, the CDR3 reads TGTGCCAGCAGTGAACTGGCGGGGATGAAGAATGAGCAGTTCTTC. Its protein product is CASSELAGMKNEQFF. Full variable domain (missing parts from reference TRBV25-1 and TRBJ2-1): EADIYQTPRYLVIGTGKKITLECSQTMGHDKMYWYQQDPGMELHLIHYSYGVNSTEKGDLSSESTVSRIRTEHFPLTLESARPSHTSQYLCASSELAGMKNEQFFGPGTRLTVL.